This entry lists 24 T cell receptor beta chains sequenced from one sample in a study of Ad26.COV2.S vaccination and SARS-CoV-2 variants. Treatment indicated: over 15 received Ad26.COV2.S at low or high dose, single or two shots; about five received placebo; per-sample allocation not given. Samples analyzed were those drawn on day 63 after the first vaccine or placebo injection. Clones were sequenced by immunoSEQ multiplex PCR, and TCRdb holds only the in-frame ones, with some missing. Of roughly 420,000 clones in the sample, roughly 87% were seen once. This specimen consisted of peripheral blood, obtained in a trial of Ad26.COV2.S vaccine versus placebo. These receptors all stem from a person between 18 and 65 years old who received the Ad26.COV2.S COVID-19 vaccine or a placebo.

The gene calls are TRBV21-1 and TRBJ2-7; the table gives TRBD1 as D, unverified against the DNA. TRBV21-1 is described as a pseudogene. This CDR3 has 16 residues. In DNA form, the CDR3 reads TGTGCCAGCAGCAATGGGACAGGGACGAGCTCCTACGAGCAGTACGTC. It codes for CASSNGTGTSSYEQYV.

V is TRBV4-3 and J is TRBJ2-3; D gene unclear. Germline V gives CDR1 LGHNA, CDR2 YSLEER. V dropped 2 bases and J dropped 2 bases, with 8 bases sitting between them. The CDR3 contains 14 residues. DNA for the CDR3: TGCGCCAGCAGCCAAAATGGTAACACAGATACGCAGTATTTT. This sequence encodes CASSQNGNTDTQYF.

As to this clone: A clone one base away is much larger, so this may be a read error. This sample also contains other DNA sequences that code for the same CDR3. This chain connects TRBV2 to TRBJ1-2; 7 nucleotides line up with TRBD1. CDR3 size: 13 residues. Germline CDR1 reads SNHLY; CDR2 reads FYNNEI. The ends lost 7 bases at V and 2 bases at J; junction bases unmatched: 4. For the CDR3, the DNA is TGTGCCAGCACCCCGGGACAGAACTATGGCTACACCTTC. Residues: CASTPGQNYGYTF.

This chain links TRBV5-5 with TRBJ2-4; D is possibly TRBD2 (5 bases). V shed 5 bases and J shed 0 bases, with 9 bases lying between them. There are 14 residues in the CDR3. Germline assignment: CDR1 SGHKS and CDR2 YYEKEE (reference sequence). CDR3 in amino acids: CASRQEGAKNIQYF. CDR3 bases: TGTGCCAGCAGACAAGAGGGAGCCAAAAACATTCAGTACTTC.

This chain uses TRBV7-8 with TRBJ2-3; D unresolved. Trimming left V 2 bases short and J 0 bases short, with 9 bases between. In germline, CDR1 is SGHVS, CDR2 FQNEAQ. CDR3 length: 15 amino acids. For the CDR3, the DNA is TGTGCCAGCAGCTTAATATCTGGGAGCACAGATACGCAGTATTTT. Its translation is CASSLISGSTDTQYF.

V usage is TRBV25-1 and J usage is TRBJ2-5, with D perhaps assigned TRBD1 or TRBD2 (5 bases each). Germline V gene sequence: CDR1 MGHDK, CDR2 SYGVNS. The CDR3 consists of 14 residues. Trimming stripped 3 bases from V and 9 bases from J, with 17 bases between. As DNA, the CDR3 is TGTGCCAGCAGTGACAAAGGGACCCTAAGGGCCCAGTACTTC. Amino acids: CASSDKGTLRAQYF. The entire variable domain, with the rest obtained from reference TRBV25-1 and TRBJ2-5, is as follows: EADIYQTPRYLVIGTGKKITLECSQTMGHDKMYWYQQDPGMELHLIHYSYGVNSTEKGDLSSESTVSRIRTEHFPLTLESARPSHTSQYLCASSDKGTLRAQYFGPGTRLLVL.

The gene calls are TRBV7-9 and TRBJ2-1, with 8 bases matching TRBD2. Germline V lookup: CDR1 SEHNR, CDR2 FQNEAQ (reference sequence). Trimming took 5 bases from V and 6 from J; bases not matched to a gene: 6. CDR3 size: 14 residues. The CDR3 bases are TGTGCCAGCAGCCCCATCGCGGGGGGCAATGAGCAGTTCTTC. Translating gives CASSPIAGGNEQFF.

The V call is TRBV28, the J call TRBJ1-2, with D perhaps matching TRBD1 (5 bases). The CDR3 totals 14 residues. The germline V and J ends were trimmed by 10 bases and 8 bases, with 23 bases remaining between them. CDR1 MDHEN and CDR2 SYDVKM come from the germline V gene. DNA for the CDR3: TGTGCCACCGCCTCCATCGGGGGTTCGGGGGGCTACACCTTC. It is translated as CATASIGGSGGYTF.

The chain employs TRBV28 and TRBJ2-3; D remains unclear. CDR3 size: 15 residues. Trimming shortened V by 6 bases and J by 0 bases, and 13 bases separated the two germline ends. Germline loops: CDR1 MDHEN, CDR2 SYDVKM. CDR3 bases: TGTGCCAGCAGAACGGGTAGCAGTAGCACAGATACGCAGTATTTT. Protein sequence: CASRTGSSSTDTQYF.

The chain joins TRBV3-1 (or the pseudogene TRBV3-2) to TRBJ2-7; 7 bases align to TRBD2. The germline CDR1 and CDR2 sequences are LGHDT and YNNKEL (reference sequence). There are 13 residues in the CDR3. After removal of 1 base from V and 11 bases from J, the junction contained 8 bases not matched to a gene. The CDR3 is CASSQASGAGEYF. CDR3 sequence (DNA): TGTGCCAGCAGCCAAGCCAGCGGGGCCGGGGAGTACTTC.

This sequence joins TRBV4-3 and TRBJ2-7; TRBD1 agrees at 8 bases. This CDR3 has 16 residues. CDR1 is LGHNA, CDR2 YSLEER, per germline. V was pared by 3 bases and J by 2 bases, with 9 bases of the junction left unmatched. The CDR3 nucleotides read TGCGCCAGCAGCCAGGATTGGGGACAGGACACCTACGAGCAGTACTTC. It encodes CASSQDWGQDTYEQYF.

This clone showed up just once. The chain has TRBV3-1 (or the pseudogene TRBV3-2) and TRBJ2-4; the D is unclear. CDR1 is LGHDT and CDR2 is YNNKEL in the germline V gene (reference sequence). The CDR3 has 11 amino acids. V lost 1 base and J lost 9, with 4 bases in between. The CDR3 DNA reads TGTGCCAGCAGCCAAGGAGGCATTCAGTACTTC. Its translation is CASSQGGIQYF.

The genes are TRBV15 and TRBJ1-1, with 7 bases identical to TRBD1. The V gene's germline CDR1 is LNHNV and CDR2 YYDKDF (reference sequence). The junction had 1 base not matched to a gene; V was cut back by 0 bases and J by 0 bases. There are 15 residues in the CDR3. CDR3 residues: CATSRDGQVNTEAFF. The CDR3, as DNA: TGTGCCACCAGCAGAGACGGACAGGTGAACACTGAAGCTTTCTTT.

The CDR3 DNA follows: TGTGCCAGCAGTTTAACGGGCCTCGCTAACTATGGCTACACCTTC. This encodes CASSLTGLANYGYTF. This chain links TRBV28 with TRBJ1-2; no clear D. This CDR3 comprises 15 residues. Trimming took off 2 bases at V and 0 bases at J, with 10 bases between the two ends. Germline-derived CDR1 and CDR2 are MDHEN and SYDVKM.

This chain's CDR3 is CASSVLLAGETDTQYF. CDR3 coding DNA: TGTGCCAGCAGCGTGCTTCTAGCGGGAGAAACAGATACGCAGTATTTT. The gene calls are TRBV9 and TRBJ2-3; 10 bases match TRBD2. This CDR3 is 16 amino acids long. Trimming cost V 2 bases and J 3 bases; bases outside gene matches: 6. Germline V gene sequence: CDR1 SGDLS, CDR2 YYNGEE.

Only one count was recorded for this clone. In nucleotides, the CDR3 is TGTGCCAGCAGTTTGGTGGGTGGCACAGATACGCAGTATTTT. Residues: CASSLVGGTDTQYF. The rearrangement links TRBV28 to TRBJ2-3; D not certain. Trimming removed 3 bases at V and 1 base at J, with 8 bases between. This CDR3 comprises 14 residues. CDR1 is MDHEN and CDR2 is SYDVKM in the germline V gene.

The chain has TRBV30 and TRBJ2-6; D gene uncertain. This CDR3 comprises 13 residues. The germline V gene has CDR1 GTSNPN and CDR2 SVGIG (reference sequence). The V end was cut by 5 bases, the J end by 2 bases, with 7 bases between. The CDR3 DNA follows: TGTGCCTGGCTGATCGCTGGGGCCAACGTCCTGACTTTC. Its protein is CAWLIAGANVLTF.

J is TRBJ1-4 and V is TRBV27; the D gene is possibly TRBD1 (6 bases). The CDR3 runs to 15 residues. Trimming cost V 4 bases and J 8 bases, with 17 bases left between them. Germline CDR1 MNHEY, CDR2 SMNVEV (reference sequence). The CDR3 bases are TGTGCCAGCAGTTGGGTAAGGGGGGCGCGCGAAAAACTGTTTTTT. Translated, it gives CASSWVRGAREKLFF.

CDR3 coding DNA: TGTGCCAGCAGTGAAGTTACAGGGCGGCAGCCCCAGCATTTT. Translated: CASSEVTGRQPQHF. The rearrangement links TRBV2 to TRBJ1-5; weak D call: TRBD1 (6 bases). Germline CDR1 is SNHLY and CDR2 is FYNNEI. The CDR3 is made up of 14 amino acids. Trimming stripped 1 base from V and 7 bases from J, with 11 bases between. Complete variable domain (other parts from reference TRBV2 and TRBJ1-5): EPEVTQTPSHQVTQMGQEVILRCVPISNHLYFYWYRQILGQKVEFLVSFYNNEISEKSEIFDDQFSVERPDGSNFTLKIRSTKLEDSAMYFCASSEVTGRQPQHFGDGTRLSIL.

The chain recombines TRBV6-5 with TRBJ2-1, with a weak D call TRBD2 (6 bases). Germline V gives CDR1 MNHEY, CDR2 SVGAGI. Trimming left V 11 bases short and J 14 bases short, with 16 bases between. This CDR3 region has 10 residues. The DNA for the CDR3 is TGTGCCGTCGGGACCGGCGGGAAGTTCTTC. Its translation is CAVGTGGKFF.

The chain uses TRBV11-3 and TRBJ2-7, with TRBD2 identical over 11 bases. Germline V gene lookup returns CDR1 SGHNT and CDR2 YENEEA. The CDR3 length is 15 residues. With 5 bases clipped from V and 4 bases from J, the junction kept 7 bases outside the gene matches. The CDR3: CASSEGLAGIYEQYV. As DNA, the CDR3 is TGTGCCAGCAGCGAAGGACTAGCGGGTATATACGAGCAGTACGTC.

This rearrangement joins TRBV29-1 to TRBJ1-4; D remains unclear. This CDR3 has 13 amino acids. Trimming took 2 bases from V and 8 from J, leaving 12 bases between them. CDR1 is SQVTM and CDR2 is ANQGSEA in the germline V gene. CDR3 loop: CSVELREEEKLFF. Written as DNA, the CDR3 is TGCAGCGTTGAATTGAGGGAGGAGGAAAAACTGTTTTTT.

The rearrangement uses TRBV12-3 or TRBV12-4 and TRBJ2-5; D not resolved. V lost 2 bases and J lost 6, with 4 bases in between. This CDR3 has 11 residues. The chain's CDR3 is CASSLFQTQYF. The DNA of the CDR3 is TGTGCCAGCAGTTTATTCCAGACCCAGTACTTC.

The chain combines TRBV6-2 or TRBV6-3 with TRBJ1-5, with D maybe TRBD1 (6 bases). Trimming took off 2 bases at V and 0 bases at J, with 23 bases between the two ends. The CDR3 covers 20 residues. CDR1 is MNHEY, CDR2 SVGEGT, per germline. The DNA of the CDR3 is TGTGCCAGCAGTTACCCGGGCAGGGGCCGACTCCCTTATAGCAATCAGCCCCAGCATTTT. Translated: CASSYPGRGRLPYSNQPQHF.